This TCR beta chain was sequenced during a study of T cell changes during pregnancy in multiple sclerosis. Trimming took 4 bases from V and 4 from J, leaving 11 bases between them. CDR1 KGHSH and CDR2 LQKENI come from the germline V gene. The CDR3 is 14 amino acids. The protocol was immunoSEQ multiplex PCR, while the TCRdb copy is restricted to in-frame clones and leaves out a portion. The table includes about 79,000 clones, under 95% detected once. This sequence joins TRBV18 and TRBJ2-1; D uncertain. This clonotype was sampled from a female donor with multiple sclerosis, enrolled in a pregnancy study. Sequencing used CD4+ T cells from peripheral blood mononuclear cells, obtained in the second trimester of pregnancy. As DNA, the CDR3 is TGTGCCAGCTCACGACCTGAACTTTACAATGAGCAGTTCTTC. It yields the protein CASSRPELYNEQFF.